This TCR beta chain came from a study of T-cell reconstitution after alpha-beta-depleted transplantation in children. With V trimmed by 1 base and J by 0 bases, 13 bases remained unmatched. This CDR3 is built from 19 residues. The V gene's germline CDR1 is SGHNT and CDR2 YYREEE (reference sequence). Study observations and caveats: It was newly produced T cells that mostly accounted for T-cell counts and diversity one year after transplant. Elevated TCRbeta diversity at day 60 was traced, in some patients, to surviving recipient T cells and thymic progenitors.

TCRbeta library construction was performed incorporating unique molecular identifiers. In TCRdb, the PCR reads were re-called with MiXCR into one record per CDR3 protein. Of under 850,000 distinct CDR3 sequences in the sample, under 15% were seen once. This clonotype was found many times. Its specificity is not known. This sequence joins TRBV5-4 and TRBJ2-1; 7 bases match TRBD2. The clonotype was recovered from a girl aged 2 to 10 with congenital amegakaryocytic thrombocytopenia, due to receive a stem cell transplant. The sequenced sample was PBMCs, obtained before TCRalphabeta/CD19-depleted stem cell transplant. CDR3: CASSLRVLAASSSYNEQFF. DNA of the CDR3: TGTGCCAGCAGCTTGCGAGTCCTAGCGGCTTCAAGCTCCTACAATGAGCAGTTCTTC.